The clone carrying this T cell receptor (beta chain) was counted only a few times. These data are taken from a study of T cell changes during pregnancy in multiple sclerosis. Libraries were prepared by immunoSEQ multiplex PCR; TCRdb keeps only in-frame clonotypes and omits some of them. The sample carries 95,000 to 100,000 clones, around 92% recorded once. This CDR3 has 11 residues. CDR1 MNHNS and CDR2 SASEGT come from the germline V gene. The V end was cut by 7 bases, the J end by 6 bases, with 9 bases between. The chain couples TRBV6-1 to TRBJ1-1; D uncertain. The sequence came from a female donor with multiple sclerosis, enrolled in a pregnancy study. Sequencing was performed on peripheral blood, taken in the second trimester of pregnancy. The chain's CDR3 is CASKRTSEAFF. CDR3 coding DNA: TGTGCCAGCAAGAGAACCTCTGAAGCTTTCTTT.